These 30 T cell receptor beta chains were sequenced from one sample in a study of regulatory T cells in long-lasting Graves disease. CDR3 regions were amplified by Arm-PCR using iRepertoire HTBI primers to build TCR beta libraries. TCRdb reanalysed the multiplex PCR reads using MiXCR and keeps one entry per CDR3 protein. The table records 400,000 to 450,000 distinct CDR3 sequences, approximately 16% of them present only once. Time point described: newly diagnosed GD, antithyroid drugs for less than 3 months. PBMCs provided the RNA from which the TCR library was made. This sample was shared with a second study, whose subject was T cells in Graves' hyperthyroidism and ophthalmopathy.

The sample in question was peripheral blood mononuclear cells (PBMCs), obtained at new diagnosis, from a patient treated with antithyroid drugs. All receptors derive from a woman in her twenties or thirties with Graves disease.

Ten or more counts support this clonotype. The V and J genes are TRBV28 and TRBJ2-7; D possibly corresponds to TRBD2 (6 bases). Trimming cost V 2 bases and J 7 bases, with 15 bases left between them. CDR1 and CDR2 (germline): MDHEN, SYDVKM. The CDR3 is made up of 14 amino acids. For the CDR3, the DNA is TGTGCCAGCAGTTTAGCGGGGACCACGAGGGAGCAGTACTTC. Translating it yields CASSLAGTTREQYF. Full variable domain (remainder filled in from reference TRBV28 and TRBJ2-7): DVKVTQSSRYLVKRTGEKVFLECVQDMDHENMFWYRQDPGLGLRLIYFSYDVKMKEKGDIPEGYSVSREKKERFSLILESASTNQTSMYLCASSLAGTTREQYFGPGTRLTVT.

This chain links TRBV11-2 with TRBJ2-7; possible D gene TRBD1, 5 bases. Germline V gene data show CDR1 as SGHAT and CDR2 as FQNNGV. Trimming removed 9 bases from V and 2 bases from J, with 11 bases in between. CDR3 size: 12 residues. CDR3 sequence reads: CASRQLAYEQYF. DNA of the CDR3: TGTGCCAGTCGACAGTTAGCCTACGAGCAGTACTTC.

The rearrangement links TRBV6-5 to TRBJ2-3; 9 nucleotides align to TRBD2. Losses at the gene ends were 1 base for V and 1 base for J; bases not matched to a gene: 3. Germline values: CDR1 MNHEY, CDR2 SVGAGI. The CDR3 is made up of 16 amino acids. CDR3 in DNA: TGTGCCAGCAGTTACTTAGCGGGAGTGGGCACAGATACGCAGTATTTT. Translated: CASSYLAGVGTDTQYF.

In regard to this clonotype: This could be a read error, since a much larger clone is one nucleotide away. The chain couples TRBV7-2 to TRBJ2-7; D perhaps matches TRBD2 (5 bases). This CDR3 spans 16 amino acids. CDR1 SGHTA and CDR2 FQGNSA come from the germline V gene. The chain's CDR3 is CASSLALLAITYEPYF. The CDR3 nucleotides are TGTGCCAGCAGCTTAGCGCTATTAGCGATTACCTACGAGCCGTACTTC.

The genes are TRBV6-2 or TRBV6-3 and TRBJ1-2; 7 nucleotides agree with TRBD1. CDR3 length: 17 residues. Germline V gene sequence: CDR1 MNHEY, CDR2 SVGEGT. V was pared by 0 bases and J by 4 bases, with 11 bases of the junction left unmatched. CDR3 sequence reads: CASSYSTLTGTFYGYTF. The CDR3 DNA is TGTGCCAGCAGTTACTCAACCTTGACAGGGACTTTCTATGGCTACACCTTC.

This clonotype was seen only a few times. The chain is built from TRBV20-1 and TRBJ2-1; TRBD2 agrees at 8 bases. The CDR3 runs to 15 residues. The V segment lost 2 bases and the J segment 5 bases; nucleotides outside the gene matches: 8. Germline V gene lookup returns CDR1 DFQATT and CDR2 SNEGSKA (reference sequence). The CDR3 protein is CSARSLAGINNEQFF. The CDR3 DNA sequence: TGCAGTGCTAGATCCCTAGCGGGCATCAACAATGAGCAGTTCTTC.

This clonotype was detected many times. The chain couples TRBV7-2 to TRBJ2-1; no reliable D call. The CDR3 consists of 16 residues. Germline V gene lookup returns CDR1 SGHTA and CDR2 FQGNSA. Trimming left V 5 bases short and J 6 bases short, with 20 bases between. The CDR3 reads CASSPSVGYPTNEQFF. The DNA of the CDR3 is TGTGCCAGCAGCCCCTCGGTCGGCTATCCTACCAATGAGCAGTTCTTC.

The V gene is TRBV18, the J gene TRBJ2-7; D may be TRBD1 (6 bases). This CDR3 is built from 14 residues. Germline V gene sequence: CDR1 KGHSH, CDR2 LQKENI. V was trimmed by 4 bases and J by 5 bases, leaving 15 bases between them. CDR3 protein: CASSLTRGMNEQYF. The CDR3, as DNA: TGTGCCAGCTCACTTACCAGGGGAATGAACGAGCAGTACTTC. Variable domain in full (rest from reference TRBV18 and TRBJ2-7): NAGVMQNPRHLVRRRGQEARLRCSPMKGHSHVYWYRQLPEEGLKFMVYLQKENIIDESGMPKERFSAEFPKEGPSILRIQQVVRGDSAAYFCASSLTRGMNEQYFGPGTRLTVT.

This clonotype was observed at least ten times. The chain combines TRBV29-1 with TRBJ2-6; TRBD1 matches at 7 bases. CDR1 SQVTM and CDR2 ANQGSEA come from the germline V gene. J lost 1 base, V lost 1 base, and 4 bases had no gene match. This CDR3 region has 16 residues. In nucleotides, the CDR3 is TGCAGCGTTGAAGTTCAGACAGGGTCTGGGGCCAACGTCCTGACTTTC. Its protein is CSVEVQTGSGANVLTF.

This clonotype showed up many times. The rearrangement links TRBV7-9 to TRBJ2-3; D is perhaps TRBD1 (6 bases). The CDR3 covers 15 residues. The germline V gene has CDR1 SEHNR and CDR2 FQNEAQ (reference sequence). The ends were cut back, 2 bases at V and 2 bases at J, with 11 bases in the middle. CDR3 amino acids: CASSLTQGTTDTQYF. The CDR3 nucleotides read TGTGCCAGCAGCTTAACACAGGGAACCACAGATACGCAGTATTTT.

This clonotype has a count of ten or more. The chain combines TRBV4-3 with TRBJ2-7; 7 bases line up with TRBD2. Looked up from germline, CDR1 is LGHNA and CDR2 is YSLEER. With V trimmed by 3 bases and J by 2 bases, 10 bases remained unmatched. The CDR3 consists of 16 residues. The CDR3 sequence: CASSHYSTREAYEQYF. The CDR3 nucleotides read TGCGCCAGCAGCCATTATTCTACCCGGGAGGCCTACGAGCAGTACTTC.

The chain couples TRBV12-3 or TRBV12-4 to TRBJ2-1; 8 bases are a match to TRBD2. The ends lost 5 bases at V and 8 bases at J; junction bases unmatched: 8. The CDR3 totals 14 residues. CDR3 sequence reads: CASSQSGSVDEQFF. The CDR3 DNA reads TGTGCCAGCAGTCAGAGCGGGAGTGTGGATGAGCAGTTCTTC.

Ten or more counts support this clonotype. This chain uses TRBV7-2 with TRBJ2-5; 7 bases map to TRBD2. The germline gives CDR1 SGHTA, CDR2 FQGNSA. V was clipped by 3 bases and J by 3 bases; unmatched bases: 13. The CDR3 is 17 amino acids. The CDR3 sequence is CASSFHSGFDSEETQYF. The CDR3 DNA follows: TGTGCCAGCAGCTTCCATAGCGGGTTCGATTCGGAAGAGACCCAGTACTTC.

This clonotype was seen repeatedly, ten times or more. This sequence joins TRBV27 and TRBJ2-1, with TRBD2 matching 16 bases. Unmatched junction bases numbered 1, after V lost 2 bases and J lost 6 bases. The CDR3 length is 16 residues. The germline V gene has CDR1 MNHEY and CDR2 SMNVEV (reference sequence). The DNA of the CDR3 is TGTGCCAGCAGTTTAGGGACTAGCGGGAGGGCCAATGAGCAGTTCTTC. Its translation is CASSLGTSGRANEQFF.

Ten or more counts support this clonotype. The chain uses TRBV27 and TRBJ2-1, with a tentative D call TRBD1 (5 bases). The V end lost 5 bases, the J end lost 0 bases, and 11 bases lay between the germline ends. CDR3 length: 15 amino acids. CDR1 is MNHEY, CDR2 SMNVEV, per germline (reference sequence). The CDR3 sequence is CASSRQSSSYNEQFF. CDR3 coding DNA: TGTGCCAGCAGTCGACAGTCTAGCTCCTACAATGAGCAGTTCTTC.

This clonotype came up many times. The rearrangement links TRBV14 to TRBJ1-5; D is undetermined. With 1 base removed from V and 10 bases from J, the gap between germline ends came to 8 bases. Germline V gives CDR1 SGHDN, CDR2 FVKESK. CDR3 length: 12 amino acids. For the CDR3, the DNA is TGTGCCAGCAGCCAAGGCTGGGAACCCCAGCATTTT. Residues: CASSQGWEPQHF.

The chain recombines TRBV7-9 with TRBJ2-4, with 7 bases identical to TRBD2. CDR1 SEHNR and CDR2 FQNEAQ come from the germline V gene (reference sequence). This CDR3 region has 17 residues. The V and J ends lost 5 bases and 3 bases, in that order; junction bases with no gene match: 13. The CDR3 region has the DNA TGTGCCAGCAGCCAGGACTGGCGGGAGAAAGTCAAAAACATTCAGTACTTC. The encoded protein is CASSQDWREKVKNIQYF.

This clonotype has more than one count but fewer than ten. The chain has TRBV7-9 and TRBJ2-3; no firm D call. V shed 2 bases and J shed 4 bases, with 13 bases lying between them. This CDR3 is built from 15 residues. Germline-derived CDR1 and CDR2 are SEHNR and FQNEAQ (reference sequence). The CDR3 is CASSLLSILSDTQYF. CDR3 coding DNA: TGTGCCAGCAGCTTATTGTCAATTCTATCAGATACGCAGTATTTT.

The sample holds many counts of this clonotype. The V gene is TRBV11-2, the J gene TRBJ1-4, with a tentative D call TRBD1 (5 bases). The CDR3 extends over 17 amino acids. The ends were cut back, 0 bases at V and 5 bases at J, with 16 bases in the middle. Germline V gene lookup returns CDR1 SGHAT and CDR2 FQNNGV. CDR3 amino acids: CASSLDPRTSGNEKLFF. Written as DNA, the CDR3 is TGTGCCAGCAGCTTAGATCCGAGGACATCGGGGAATGAAAAACTGTTTTTT.

This clonotype was detected many times. V gene TRBV2 combines with J gene TRBJ2-5; 7 bases are a match to TRBD1. J gave up 3 bases and V 7 bases, and 5 bases lay outside the gene matches. Germline lookup yields CDR1 SNHLY and CDR2 FYNNEI. There are 13 residues in the CDR3. As DNA, the CDR3 is TGTGCCAGCAAAGGGGGCGAGGAAGAGACCCAGTACTTC. Translation gives CASKGGEEETQYF.

This clonotype was detected only a few times. V usage is TRBV19 and J usage is TRBJ2-1; TRBD1 is a possible D gene (6 bases). V lost 10 bases to trimming and J lost 8 bases, with 18 bases between them. The CDR3 extends over 13 amino acids. Germline assignment: CDR1 LNHDA and CDR2 SQIVND (reference sequence). The CDR3, as DNA: TGTGCCACCCAAAACCGACAGGCCGATGAGCAGTTCTTC. Its protein product is CATQNRQADEQFF.

This clonotype was detected ten times or more. V usage is TRBV5-4 and J usage is TRBJ2-3, with 10 nucleotides matching TRBD2. Germline values: CDR1 SGHNT, CDR2 YYREEE (reference sequence). The CDR3 spans 15 residues. After removal of 4 bases from V and 3 bases from J, the junction contained 5 bases not matched to a gene. As DNA, the CDR3 is TGTGCCAGCAGCCCACCTAGCGGGAGAACAGATACGCAGTATTTT. Translating gives CASSPPSGRTDTQYF.

This clonotype occurred many times. This chain joins TRBV29-1 and TRBJ2-5, with 8 bases lining up with TRBD2. The V gene's germline CDR1 is SQVTM and CDR2 ANQGSEA. V lost 6 bases, J lost 2 bases, and 11 bases stayed unmatched. The CDR3 loop spans 15 amino acids. The CDR3 sequence: CSVTPGGSWQETQYF. CDR3 sequence (DNA): TGCAGCGTAACCCCGGGGGGGAGTTGGCAAGAGACCCAGTACTTC. Looking up the rest from reference TRBV29-1 and TRBJ2-5 gives the full variable domain: SAVISQKPSRDICQRGTSLTIQCQVDSQVTMMFWYRQQPGQSLTLIATANQGSEATYESGFVIDKFPISRPNLTFSTLTVSNMSPEDSSIYLCSVTPGGSWQETQYFGPGTRLLVL.

Worth noting for this clonotype: This likely came from a read error, as a far larger clone is one base away. The chain links TRBV7-8 to TRBJ2-3; 8 nucleotides align to TRBD2. The end of the DNA is better explained by TRBJ2-7, so the J call may be wrong. Per germline, CDR1 SGHVS and CDR2 FQNEAQ. This CDR3 contains 16 residues. The DNA of the CDR3 is TGTGCCAGCAGCTCCCTTAGCGGGATCGGGTTGCATGAGCAGTACTTC. As protein: CASSSLSGIGLHEQYF.

This clonotype has a handful of counts. The chain joins TRBV19 to TRBJ2-1; 14 positions agree with TRBD2. The junction had 9 bases not matched to a gene; V was cut back by 1 base and J by 4 bases. From germline, CDR1 is LNHDA and CDR2 SQIVND (reference sequence). This CDR3 is built from 19 residues. DNA for the CDR3: TGTGCCAGTAGTATAGTAAGGACTAGCGGGAGGACCCGATACAATGAGCAGTTCTTC. Residues: CASSIVRTSGRTRYNEQFF.

This clonotype was found many times. The CDR3 sequence: CASSTRGGTEAFF. The CDR3 DNA follows: TGTGCCAGTAGTACGAGGGGGGGGACTGAAGCTTTCTTT. The rearrangement uses TRBV19 and TRBJ1-1, with D tentatively TRBD1 (6 bases). Trimming cost V 4 bases and J 5 bases, with 11 bases left between them. The CDR3 loop spans 13 amino acids. Germline lookup yields CDR1 LNHDA and CDR2 SQIVND (reference sequence).

A remark on this clonotype: One end of the junction is discordant with germline, which a read error may explain. V is TRBV15 and J is TRBJ2-1; TRBD2 might be the D (6 bases). The germline V gene encodes CDR1 LNHNV and CDR2 YYDKDF (reference sequence). This CDR3 is 14 amino acids long. The CDR3 region has the DNA TGTGCCCCCAGAACTAGCAGGACGTACAATGAGCAGTTCTTC. It specifies CAPRTSRTYNEQFF.

This clonotype was seen repeatedly, ten times or more. The chain joins TRBV6-5 to TRBJ2-7; 7 bases map to TRBD2. CDR3 length: 16 amino acids. V shed 0 bases, J shed 3 bases, and the junction held 8 bases outside the gene matches. CDR1 is MNHEY, CDR2 SVGAGI, per germline. This CDR3 reads CASSYSAGLRLYEQYF. Written as DNA, the CDR3 is TGTGCCAGCAGTTACTCCGCGGGACTACGGCTCTACGAGCAGTACTTC.

The chain recombines TRBV7-9 with TRBJ2-3, with 9 bases fitting TRBD1. Per germline, CDR1 SEHNR and CDR2 FQNEAQ (reference sequence). The CDR3 length is 18 residues. Trimming at V came to 3 bases and at J to 2 bases, leaving 12 bases not matched to a gene. Here the CDR3 DNA reads TGTGCCAGCAGCTTTACGACCCGTGGGACAGGGTTCACAGATACGCAGTATTTT. Translated, it gives CASSFTTRGTGFTDTQYF. The full variable domain, with the rest looked up from reference TRBV7-9 and TRBJ2-3, is DTGVSQNPRHKITKRGQNVTFRCDPISEHNRLYWYRQTLGQGPEFLTYFQNEAQLEKSRLLSDRFSAERPKGSFSTLEIQRTEQGDSAMYLCASSFTTRGTGFTDTQYFGPGTRLTVL.

In its sample, this clonotype was seen many times. The chain joins TRBV6-1 to TRBJ1-2, with 10 positions matching TRBD1. The V segment lost 4 bases and the J segment 4 bases; nucleotides outside the gene matches: 3. There are 14 residues in the CDR3. CDR1 and CDR2 from the germline V gene are MNHNS and SASEGT. The CDR3: CASSVRQGAYGYTF. The CDR3 DNA is TGTGCCAGCAGTGTTCGACAGGGGGCCTATGGCTACACCTTC.